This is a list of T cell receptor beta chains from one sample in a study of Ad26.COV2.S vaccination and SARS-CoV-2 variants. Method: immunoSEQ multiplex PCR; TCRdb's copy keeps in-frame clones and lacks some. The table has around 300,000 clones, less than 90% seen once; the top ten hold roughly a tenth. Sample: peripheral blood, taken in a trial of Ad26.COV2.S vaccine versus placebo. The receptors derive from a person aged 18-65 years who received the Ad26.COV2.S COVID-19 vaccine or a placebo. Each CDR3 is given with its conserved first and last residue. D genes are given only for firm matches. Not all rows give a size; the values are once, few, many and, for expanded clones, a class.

CASSQDQNTEAFF | TGTGCCAGCAGCCAAGACCAGAACACTGAAGCTTTCTTT | TRBJ1-1 | - | - | TRBV14
CATGEDEKLFF | TGTGCCACCGGGGAGGATGAAAAACTGTTTTTT | TRBJ1-4 | - | - | TRBV10-3
CASRGRDRGPNQPQHF | TGTGCCAGCAGGGGCCGGGACAGGGGGCCAAATCAGCCCCAGCATTTT | TRBJ1-5 | TRBD1 | - | TRBV28
CASSLRGRGRTEAFF | TGTGCCAGCAGTTTACGGGGAAGGGGAAGGACTGAAGCTTTCTTT | TRBJ1-1 | - | - | TRBV28
CASSPGTGSLYEQYF | TGTGCCAGCAGTCCCGGGACAGGGAGCTTATACGAGCAGTACTTC | TRBJ2-7 | TRBD1 | - | TRBV27
CASSLGTGAYNEQFF | TGTGCCAGCTCCCTCGGGACAGGGGCATACAATGAGCAGTTCTTC | TRBJ2-1 | TRBD1 | - | TRBV28
CASSQRGDSPLHF | TGTGCCAGCAGCCAGAGGGGGGATTCACCCCTCCACTTT | TRBJ1-6 | - | - | TRBV7-2
CASGIGNTIYF | TGTGCCAGCGGGATAGGAAACACCATATATTTT | TRBJ1-3 | - | - | TRBV7-8
CAWGSISLEGYTF | TGTGCCTGGGGCAGCATATCGTTAGAAGGCTACACCTTC | TRBJ1-2 | - | few | TRBV28
CASSQDPSGGETQYF | TGTGCCAGCAGCCAAGATCCTAGCGGTGGTGAGACCCAGTACTTC | TRBJ2-5 | TRBD2 | - | TRBV4-2
CAISRDSAYNEQFF | TGTGCCATAAGCCGGGACAGCGCCTACAATGAGCAGTTCTTC | TRBJ2-1 | TRBD1 | - | TRBV6-5
CASSVGGAWTGWNSPLHF | TGTGCCAGCAGCGTGGGGGGGGCGTGGACAGGGTGGAATTCACCCCTCCACTTT | TRBJ1-6 | TRBD1 | - | TRBV7-2
CASSGGGPEAFF | TGTGCCAGCAGCGGAGGGGGCCCCGAAGCTTTCTTT | TRBJ1-1 | TRBD1 | - | TRBV7-9
CASSQTWTASYEQYF | TGCGCCAGCAGCCAAACTTGGACAGCCTCCTACGAGCAGTACTTC | TRBJ2-7 | - | - | TRBV4-3
CASSLGAGDEKDTQYF | TGTGCCAGCAGCTTGGGGGCAGGGGATGAGAAAGATACGCAGTATTTT | TRBJ2-3 | - | - | TRBV5-6
CASSKPTGQGMSTDTQYF | TGTGCCAGCAGTAAACCAACGGGACAGGGGATGAGTACAGATACGCAGTATTTT | TRBJ2-3 | TRBD1 | - | TRBV28
CASSVGVGSYEQYF | TGTGCCAGCAGCGTAGGAGTCGGGTCCTACGAGCAGTACTTC | TRBJ2-7 | - | - | TRBV9
CASSPPDSDTQYF | TGTGCCAGCAGTCCTCCTGACTCAGATACGCAGTATTTT | TRBJ2-3 | - | - | TRBV7-2
CASSETGGDGYTF | TGTGCCAGCTCGGAGACAGGGGGGGATGGCTACACCTTC | TRBJ1-2 | TRBD1 | - | TRBV18
CASSQGGETEYSNQPQHF | TGCGCCAGCAGCCAAGGGGGTGAGACAGAGTATAGCAATCAGCCCCAGCATTTT | TRBJ1-5 | - | - | TRBV4-1
CANLGQEAFF | TGTGCCAACCTAGGGCAGGAAGCTTTCTTT | TRBJ1-1 | - | - | TRBV6-9
CASSVGLAGAFEQYF | TGTGCCAGCAGCGTAGGACTAGCGGGAGCCTTCGAGCAGTACTTC | TRBJ2-7 | TRBD2 | once | TRBV9
CASSYDLAGQETQYF | TGTGCCAGCAGTTATGATCTAGCGGGACAAGAGACCCAGTACTTC | TRBJ2-5 | TRBD2 | - | TRBV6-5
CASSYGGTEAFF | TGTGCCAGCAGTTACGGGGGGACTGAAGCTTTCTTT | TRBJ1-1 | - | few | TRBV6-2/TRBV6-3
CASSSVQGIYEQYF | TGTGCCAGCAGCTCAGTACAGGGAATCTACGAGCAGTACTTC | TRBJ2-7 | - | - | TRBV6-6
CASSLEGYNEQFF | TGTGCCAGCAGTTTAGAGGGGTACAATGAGCAGTTCTTC | TRBJ2-1 | - | - | TRBV27
CAWSGTSGRTGELFF | TGTGCCTGGAGTGGGACTAGCGGGAGAACCGGGGAGCTGTTTTTT | TRBJ2-2 | TRBD2 | - | TRBV30
CASSRPGTPTDTQYF | TGTGCCAGCAGCCGACCCGGGACCCCCACAGATACGCAGTATTTT | TRBJ2-3 | - | - | TRBV11-2
CASSAPSTDTQYF | TGTGCCAGCAGCGCTCCTAGCACAGATACGCAGTATTTT | TRBJ2-3 | - | - | TRBV7-9
CASSQVGPRRNEQFF | TGTGCCAGCAGCCAAGTGGGGCCAAGACGCAATGAGCAGTTCTTC | TRBJ2-1 | - | - | TRBV4-2
CASSQERNRAGANVLTF | TGTGCCAGCAGCCAAGAAAGAAACAGGGCTGGGGCCAACGTCCTGACTTTC | TRBJ2-6 | - | - | TRBV3-1/TRBV3-2
CASSLAAAASYEQYF | TGTGCCAGCAGCTTGGCGGCTGCTGCCTCCTACGAGCAGTACTTC | TRBJ2-7 | - | - | TRBV5-5
CASSQDRGTGGRSGELFF | TGCGCCAGCAGCCAAGATAGGGGAACAGGGGGCCGTTCCGGGGAGCTGTTTTTT | TRBJ2-2 | TRBD1 | - | TRBV4-3
CASSTQGKGSSGANVLTF | TGTGCCAGCAGTACGCAGGGTAAGGGCAGTTCTGGGGCCAACGTCCTGACTTTC | TRBJ2-6 | - | - | TRBV27
CASSLWGEKLFF | TGTGCCAGCAGCTTATGGGGAGAAAAACTGTTTTTT | TRBJ1-4 | - | - | TRBV5-6
CASRLGRGSREKLFF | TGTGCCAGCAGACTAGGGCGGGGGAGCCGTGAAAAACTGTTTTTT | TRBJ1-4 | - | once | TRBV6-5
CASSQGTAAETQYF | TGCGCCAGCAGCCAAGGGACAGCCGCGGAGACCCAGTACTTC | TRBJ2-5 | - | - | TRBV4-3
CASSPAESVYTIYF | TGTGCCAGCAGCCCCGCTGAGTCGGTCTACACCATATATTTT | TRBJ1-3 | - | - | TRBV7-9
CASRPDLNTGELFF | TGTGCCAGCAGACCAGACTTAAACACCGGGGAGCTGTTTTTT | TRBJ2-2 | - | - | TRBV2
CASSPGTGGIYTQYF | TGTGCCAGCAGCCCCGGGACAGGGGGCATATATACGCAGTATTTT | TRBJ2-3 | TRBD1 | - | TRBV27
CASSEQGYGANVLTF | TGTGCCAGCAGTGAACAGGGGTACGGGGCCAACGTCCTGACTTTC | TRBJ2-6 | - | - | TRBV25-1